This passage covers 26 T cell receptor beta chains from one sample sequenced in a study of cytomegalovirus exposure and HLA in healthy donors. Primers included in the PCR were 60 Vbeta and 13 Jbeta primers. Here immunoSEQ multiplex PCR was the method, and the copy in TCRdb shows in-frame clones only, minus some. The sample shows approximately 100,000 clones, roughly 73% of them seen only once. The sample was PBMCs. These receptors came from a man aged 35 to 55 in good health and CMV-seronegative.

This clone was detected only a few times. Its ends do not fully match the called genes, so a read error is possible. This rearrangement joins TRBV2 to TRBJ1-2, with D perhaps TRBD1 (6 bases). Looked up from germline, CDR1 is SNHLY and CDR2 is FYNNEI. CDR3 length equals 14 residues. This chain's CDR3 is CASRSGQNHYGYTF. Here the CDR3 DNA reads TGTGCAAGCAGGTCGGGACAAAATCACTATGGCTACACCTTC. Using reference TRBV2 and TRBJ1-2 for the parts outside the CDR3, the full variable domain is EPEVTQTPSHQVTQMGQEVILRCVPISNHLYFYWYRQILGQKVEFLVSFYNNEISEKSEIFDDQFSVERPDGSNFTLKIRSTKLEDSAMYFCASRSGQNHYGYTFGSGTRLTVV.

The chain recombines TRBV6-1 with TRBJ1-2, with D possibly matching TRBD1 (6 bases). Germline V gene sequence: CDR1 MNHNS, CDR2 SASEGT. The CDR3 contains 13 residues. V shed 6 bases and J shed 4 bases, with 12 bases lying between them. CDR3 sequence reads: CASSSGHLYGYTF. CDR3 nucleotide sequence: TGTGCCAGCAGCTCGGGACACCTCTATGGCTACACCTTC.

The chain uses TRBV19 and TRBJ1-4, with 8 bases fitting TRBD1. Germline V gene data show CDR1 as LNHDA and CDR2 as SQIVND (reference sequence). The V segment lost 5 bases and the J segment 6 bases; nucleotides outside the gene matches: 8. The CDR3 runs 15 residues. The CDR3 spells CASSPMTGEDEKLFF. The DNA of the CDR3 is TGTGCCAGTAGTCCCATGACAGGGGAGGATGAAAAACTGTTTTTT. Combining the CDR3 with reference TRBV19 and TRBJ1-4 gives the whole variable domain DGGITQSPKYLFRKEGQNVTLSCEQNLNHDAMYWYRQDPGQGLRLIYYSQIVNDFQKGDIAEGYSVSREKKESFPLTVTSAQKNPTAFYLCASSPMTGEDEKLFFGSGTQLSVL.

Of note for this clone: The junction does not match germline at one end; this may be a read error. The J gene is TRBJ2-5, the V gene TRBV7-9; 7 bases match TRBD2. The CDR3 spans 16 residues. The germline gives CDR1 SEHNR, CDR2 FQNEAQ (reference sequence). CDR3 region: CSSSLSSGGGQETQYF. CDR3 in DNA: TGTTCCAGCAGCTTATCTTCTGGGGGGGGGCAAGAGACCCAGTACTTC.

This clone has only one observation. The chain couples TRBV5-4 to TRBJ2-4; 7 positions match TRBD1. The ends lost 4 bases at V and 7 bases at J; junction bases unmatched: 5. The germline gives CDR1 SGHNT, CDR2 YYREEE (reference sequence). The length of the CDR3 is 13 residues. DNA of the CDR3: TGTGCCAGCAGCAGGGACAGCCAGAACATTCAGTACTTC. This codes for CASSRDSQNIQYF.

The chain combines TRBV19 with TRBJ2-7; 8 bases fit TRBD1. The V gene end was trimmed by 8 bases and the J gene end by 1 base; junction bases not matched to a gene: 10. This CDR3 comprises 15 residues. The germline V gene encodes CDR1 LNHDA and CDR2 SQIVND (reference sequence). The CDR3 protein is CASADRGGRSYEQYF. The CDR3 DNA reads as TGTGCCAGTGCTGACAGGGGAGGTCGGTCCTACGAGCAGTACTTC.

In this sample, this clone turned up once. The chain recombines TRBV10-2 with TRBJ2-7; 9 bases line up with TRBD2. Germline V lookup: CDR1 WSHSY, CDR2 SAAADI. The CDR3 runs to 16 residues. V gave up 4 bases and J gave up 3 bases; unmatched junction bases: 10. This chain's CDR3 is CASSGVYSGGNYEQYF. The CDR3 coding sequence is TGCGCCAGCAGTGGGGTGTATAGCGGGGGAAACTACGAGCAGTACTTC.

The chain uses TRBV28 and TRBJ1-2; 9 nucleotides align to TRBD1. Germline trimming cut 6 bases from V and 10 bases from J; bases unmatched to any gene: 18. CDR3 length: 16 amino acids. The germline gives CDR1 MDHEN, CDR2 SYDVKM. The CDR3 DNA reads TGTGCCAGCAGCCCCTTCGACAGGGGGTCATACGTCTCCTACACCTTC. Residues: CASSPFDRGSYVSYTF.

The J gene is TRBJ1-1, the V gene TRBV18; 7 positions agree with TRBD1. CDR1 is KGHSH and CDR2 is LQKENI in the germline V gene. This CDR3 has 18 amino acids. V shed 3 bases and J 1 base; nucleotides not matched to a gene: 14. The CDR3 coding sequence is TGTGCCAGCTCACCGCTGACCCGGATAGGACAGGAGAACACTGAAGCTTTCTTT. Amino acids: CASSPLTRIGQENTEAFF.

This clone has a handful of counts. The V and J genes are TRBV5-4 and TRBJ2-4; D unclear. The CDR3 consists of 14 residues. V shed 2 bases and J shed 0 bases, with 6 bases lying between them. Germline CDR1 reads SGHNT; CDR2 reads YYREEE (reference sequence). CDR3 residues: CASSFSVAKNIQYF. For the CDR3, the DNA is TGTGCCAGCAGCTTCTCTGTAGCCAAAAACATTCAGTACTTC.

CDR3 sequence (DNA): TGCGCCAGTGGCGAGCGGAAGGATGGCACTGAAGCTTTCTTT. It is translated as CASGERKDGTEAFF. V gene TRBV5-1 combines with J gene TRBJ1-1; unclear D gene. Looked up from germline, CDR1 is SGHRS and CDR2 is YFSETQ. CDR3 length equals 14 residues. The V gene lost 8 bases and the J gene lost 4 bases, with 18 bases spanning the gap.

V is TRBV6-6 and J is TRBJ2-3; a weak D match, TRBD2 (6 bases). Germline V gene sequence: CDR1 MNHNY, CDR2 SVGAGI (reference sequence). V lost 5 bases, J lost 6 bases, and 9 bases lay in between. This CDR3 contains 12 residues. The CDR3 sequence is CASSLRGDTQYF. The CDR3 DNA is TGTGCCAGCAGTCTACGGGGGGATACGCAGTATTTT.

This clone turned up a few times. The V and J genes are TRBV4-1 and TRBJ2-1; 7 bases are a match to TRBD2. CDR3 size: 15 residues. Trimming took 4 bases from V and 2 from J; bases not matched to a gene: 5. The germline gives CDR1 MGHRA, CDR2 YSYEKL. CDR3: CASSPRGVAYNEQFF. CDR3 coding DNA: TGCGCCAGCAGCCCTCGGGGGGTGGCCTACAATGAGCAGTTCTTC.

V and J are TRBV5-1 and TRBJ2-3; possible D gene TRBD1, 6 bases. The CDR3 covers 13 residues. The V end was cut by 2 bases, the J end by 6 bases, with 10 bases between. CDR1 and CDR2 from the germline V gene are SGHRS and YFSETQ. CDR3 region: CASSFLRGDTQYF. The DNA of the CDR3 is TGCGCCAGCAGCTTTCTCAGGGGCGATACGCAGTATTTT.

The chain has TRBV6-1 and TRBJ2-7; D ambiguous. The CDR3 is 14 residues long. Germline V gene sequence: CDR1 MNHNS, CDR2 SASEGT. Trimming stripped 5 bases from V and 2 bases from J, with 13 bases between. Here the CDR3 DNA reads TGTGCCAGCAGTAGAATTTTAAGCCCCTACGAGCAGTACTTC. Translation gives CASSRILSPYEQYF.

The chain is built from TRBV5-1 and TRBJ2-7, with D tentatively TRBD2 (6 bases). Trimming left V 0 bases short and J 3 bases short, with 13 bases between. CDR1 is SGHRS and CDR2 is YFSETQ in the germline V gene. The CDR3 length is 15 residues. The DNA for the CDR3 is TGCGCCAGCAGCTTGGAGAGCGGTAGCGGCTACGAGCAGTACTTC. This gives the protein CASSLESGSGYEQYF.

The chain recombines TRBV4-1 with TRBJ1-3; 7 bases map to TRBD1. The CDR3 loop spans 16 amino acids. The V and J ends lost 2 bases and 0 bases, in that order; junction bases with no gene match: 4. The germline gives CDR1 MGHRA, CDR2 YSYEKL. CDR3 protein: CASSQPGQISGNTIYF. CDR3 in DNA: TGCGCCAGCAGCCAACCGGGACAGATCTCTGGAAACACCATATATTTT.

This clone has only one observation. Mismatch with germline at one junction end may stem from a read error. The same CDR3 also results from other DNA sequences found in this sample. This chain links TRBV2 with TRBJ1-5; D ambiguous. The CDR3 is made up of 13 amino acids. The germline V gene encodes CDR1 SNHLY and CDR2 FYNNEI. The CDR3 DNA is TGTGCCAGCAATGGGCTAAGGCAACAGCCTCAGCATTTT. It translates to CASNGLRQQPQHF.

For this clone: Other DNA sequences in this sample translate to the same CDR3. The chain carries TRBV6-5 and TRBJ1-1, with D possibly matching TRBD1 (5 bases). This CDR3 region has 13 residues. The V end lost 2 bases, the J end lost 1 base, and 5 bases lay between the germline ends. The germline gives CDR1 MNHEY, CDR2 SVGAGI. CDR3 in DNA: TGTGCCAGCAGTTACACAGGGAACACTGAAGCTTTCTTT. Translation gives CASSYTGNTEAFF.

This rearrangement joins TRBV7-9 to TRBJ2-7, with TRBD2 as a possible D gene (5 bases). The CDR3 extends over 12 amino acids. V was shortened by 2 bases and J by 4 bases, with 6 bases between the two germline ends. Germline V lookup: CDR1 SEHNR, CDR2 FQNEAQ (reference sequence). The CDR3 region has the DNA TGTGCCAGCAGCTTAAGCGGATACGAGCAGTACTTC. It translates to CASSLSGYEQYF.

The CDR3 is CASSGGDLAKNIQYF. The CDR3 DNA sequence: TGTGCCAGCAGTGGTGGCGACTTAGCCAAAAACATTCAGTACTTC. V is TRBV6-1 and J is TRBJ2-4; D is undetermined. Trimming left V 4 bases short and J 0 bases short, with 10 bases between. Germline lookup yields CDR1 MNHNS and CDR2 SASEGT. The CDR3 length is 15 residues.

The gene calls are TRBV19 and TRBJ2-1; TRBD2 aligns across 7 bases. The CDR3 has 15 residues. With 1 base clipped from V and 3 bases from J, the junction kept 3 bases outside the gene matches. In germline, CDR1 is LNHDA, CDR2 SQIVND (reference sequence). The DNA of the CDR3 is TGTGCCAGTAGTATAGGGCGGGGGATCTACAATGAGCAGTTCTTC. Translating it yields CASSIGRGIYNEQFF.

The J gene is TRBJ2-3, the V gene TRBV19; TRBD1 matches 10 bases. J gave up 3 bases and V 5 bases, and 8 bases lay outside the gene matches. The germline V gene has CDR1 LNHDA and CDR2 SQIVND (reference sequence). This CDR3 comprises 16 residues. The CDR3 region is CASSSRGQGGTDTQYF. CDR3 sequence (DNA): TGTGCCAGTAGTTCGCGCGGACAGGGGGGGACAGATACGCAGTATTTT.

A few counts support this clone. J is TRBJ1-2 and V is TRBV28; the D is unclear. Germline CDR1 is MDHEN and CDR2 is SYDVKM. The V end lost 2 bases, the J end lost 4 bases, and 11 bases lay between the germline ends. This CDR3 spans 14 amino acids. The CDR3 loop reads CASSLIGRGYGYTF. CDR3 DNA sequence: TGTGCCAGCAGTTTAATCGGTCGTGGCTATGGCTACACCTTC.

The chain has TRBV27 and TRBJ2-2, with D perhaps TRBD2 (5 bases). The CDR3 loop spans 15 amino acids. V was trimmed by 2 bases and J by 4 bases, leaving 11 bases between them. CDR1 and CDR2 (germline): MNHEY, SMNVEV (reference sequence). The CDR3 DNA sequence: TGTGCCAGCAGTTTAACAGTGGCGGGCACCGGGGAGCTGTTTTTT. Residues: CASSLTVAGTGELFF.

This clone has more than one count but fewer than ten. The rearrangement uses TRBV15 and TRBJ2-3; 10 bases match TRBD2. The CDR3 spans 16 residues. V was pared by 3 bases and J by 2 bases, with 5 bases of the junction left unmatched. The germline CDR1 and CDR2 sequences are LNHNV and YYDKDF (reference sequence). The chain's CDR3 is CATSSLLAGNTDTQYF. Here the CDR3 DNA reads TGTGCCACCAGCAGCTTACTAGCGGGGAACACAGATACGCAGTATTTT. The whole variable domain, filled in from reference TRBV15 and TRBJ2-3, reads DAMVIQNPRYQVTQFGKPVTLSCSQTLNHNVMYWYQQKSSQAPKLLFHYYDKDFNNEADTPDNFQSRRPNTSFCFLDIRSPGLGDTAMYLCATSSLLAGNTDTQYFGPGTRLTVL.